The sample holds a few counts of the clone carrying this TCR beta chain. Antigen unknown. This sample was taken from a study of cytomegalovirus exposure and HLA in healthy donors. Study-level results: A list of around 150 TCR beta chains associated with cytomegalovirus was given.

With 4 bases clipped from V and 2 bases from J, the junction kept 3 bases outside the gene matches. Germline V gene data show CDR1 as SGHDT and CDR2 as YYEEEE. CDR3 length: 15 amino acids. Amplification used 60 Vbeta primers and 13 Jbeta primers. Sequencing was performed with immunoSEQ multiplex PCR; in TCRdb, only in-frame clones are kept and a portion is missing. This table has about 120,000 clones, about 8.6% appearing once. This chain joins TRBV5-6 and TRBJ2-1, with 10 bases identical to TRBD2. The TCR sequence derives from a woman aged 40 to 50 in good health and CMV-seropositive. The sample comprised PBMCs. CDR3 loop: CASSASGGAYNEQFF. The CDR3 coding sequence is TGTGCCAGCAGCGCAAGCGGGGGGGCCTACAATGAGCAGTTCTTC. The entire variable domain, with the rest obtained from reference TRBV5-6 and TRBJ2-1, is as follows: DAGVTQSPTHLIKTRGQQVTLRCSPKSGHDTVSWYQQALGQGPQFIFQYYEEEERQRGNFPDRFSGHQFPNYSSELNVNALLLGDSALYLCASSASGGAYNEQFFGPGTRLTVL.